This is a list of T cell receptor beta chains from one sample in a study of long-term antiretroviral therapy in people with HIV. TCRdb's copy holds only in-frame clones and misses some; the assay was immunoSEQ multiplex PCR. The sample yields approximately 36,000 clones, about four fifths seen once. Material: unsorted PBMCs, obtained 0.6 years after starting antiretroviral therapy. These receptors all come from a man younger than 30 with HIV. Each CDR3 is given with its conserved first and last residue. D genes are given only for firm matches. Expanded clones get a size class; other rows say once, few or many, or leave the size out.

size: NA
J: TRBJ2-1
V: TRBV7-9
D: TRBD2
length: 16
DNA: TGTGCCAGCAGCTTAGTAGCGGGAGGGGGGCACAATGAGCAGTTCTTC
CDR3: CASSLVAGGGHNEQFF

size: NA
J: TRBJ2-2
V: TRBV4-3
D: TRBD2
length: 16
DNA: TGCGCCAGCGCCATAGGACTAGCGGGAGGAGGAGGGGAGCTGTTTTTT
CDR3: CASAIGLAGGGGELFF

size: NA
J: TRBJ2-1
V: TRBV11-3
D: NA
length: 16
DNA: TGTGCCAGCAGCTTAGGCGGCGAAAGCTCCTACAATGAGCAGTTCTTC
CDR3: CASSLGGESSYNEQFF

size: NA
J: TRBJ2-1
V: TRBV19
D: NA
length: 15
DNA: TGTGCCAGTAGTCGAGGAGGATTTGCGGGTAATGAGCAGTTCTTC
CDR3: CASSRGGFAGNEQFF

size: once
J: TRBJ1-1
V: TRBV29-1
D: NA
length: 13
DNA: TGCAGCGTCGGGACATCGATGAACACTGAAGCTTTCTTT
CDR3: CSVGTSMNTEAFF

size: once
J: TRBJ1-4
V: TRBV11-2
D: TRBD1
length: 15
DNA: TGTGCCAGCAGCTTTGACAGGGGAACTAATGAAAAACTGTTTTTT
CDR3: CASSFDRGTNEKLFF

size: NA
J: TRBJ2-1
V: TRBV12-5
D: NA
length: 12
DNA: TGTGCTGCCTCCGAGGGGTACGGTGAGCAGTTCTTC
CDR3: CAASEGYGEQFF

size: NA
J: TRBJ2-7
V: TRBV11-2
D: NA
length: 11
DNA: TGTGCCAGCAGCTTAGGAGTCGAGCAGTACTTC
CDR3: CASSLGVEQYF

size: NA
J: TRBJ1-1
V: TRBV2
D: TRBD1
length: 17
DNA: TGTGCCAGCCGACGCCTGGAATGGGACAGGGAGGACACTGAAGCTTTCTTT
CDR3: CASRRLEWDREDTEAFF

size: NA
J: TRBJ2-1
V: TRBV7-9
D: TRBD2
length: 14
DNA: TGTGCCAGCAGCTTTGTAACTAGCGTCAATGAGCAGTTCTTC
CDR3: CASSFVTSVNEQFF

size: NA
J: TRBJ2-3
V: TRBV29-1
D: NA
length: 13
DNA: TGCAGCGCCTCGGCGGTCTACGCAGATACGCAGTATTTT
CDR3: CSASAVYADTQYF

size: NA
J: TRBJ2-2
V: TRBV6-6
D: TRBD2
length: 14
DNA: TGTGCCAGCAAAGCGGGAGGCAACACCGGGGAGCTGTTTTTT
CDR3: CASKAGGNTGELFF

size: once
J: TRBJ2-7
V: TRBV30
D: NA
length: 14
DNA: TGTGCCTGGAGTGGTTTAACATGGGGGTACGAGCAGTACTTC
CDR3: CAWSGLTWGYEQYF

size: NA
J: TRBJ2-7
V: TRBV7-2
D: NA
length: 15
DNA: TGTGCCAGCAGCTTACCCGTCGGAGACGGCTACGAGCAGTACTTC
CDR3: CASSLPVGDGYEQYF

size: few
J: TRBJ2-1
V: TRBV6-5
D: TRBD2
length: 13
DNA: TGTGCCAGCGCAGCGGGAGCATCCAATGAGCAGTTCTTC
CDR3: CASAAGASNEQFF

size: once
J: TRBJ2-2
V: TRBV30
D: TRBD2
length: 15
DNA: TGTGCCTGGAGTGAGCCGGGACTATTAACCGGGGAGCTGTTTTTT
CDR3: CAWSEPGLLTGELFF

size: NA
J: TRBJ2-1
V: TRBV7-8
D: TRBD2
length: 18
DNA: TGTGCCAGCAGCTTAAGGGAACGGGACTATATCCCCTACAATGAGCAGTTCTTC
CDR3: CASSLRERDYIPYNEQFF

size: few
J: TRBJ2-7
V: TRBV6-5
D: TRBD2
length: 14
DNA: TGTGCCAGCAGTGAACTAGCGTTGAGCTACGAGCAGTACTTC
CDR3: CASSELALSYEQYF